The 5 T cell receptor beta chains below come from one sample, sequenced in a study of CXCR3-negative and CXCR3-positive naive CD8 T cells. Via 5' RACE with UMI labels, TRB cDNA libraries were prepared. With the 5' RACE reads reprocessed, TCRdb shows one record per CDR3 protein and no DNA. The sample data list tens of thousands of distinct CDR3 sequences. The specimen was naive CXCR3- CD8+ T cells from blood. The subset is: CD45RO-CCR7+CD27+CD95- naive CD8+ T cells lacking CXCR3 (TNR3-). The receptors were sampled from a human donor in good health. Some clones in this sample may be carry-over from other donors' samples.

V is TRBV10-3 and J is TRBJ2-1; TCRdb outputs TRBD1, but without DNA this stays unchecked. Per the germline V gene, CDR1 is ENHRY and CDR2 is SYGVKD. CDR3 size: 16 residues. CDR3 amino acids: CAISEARGGVGNEQFF.

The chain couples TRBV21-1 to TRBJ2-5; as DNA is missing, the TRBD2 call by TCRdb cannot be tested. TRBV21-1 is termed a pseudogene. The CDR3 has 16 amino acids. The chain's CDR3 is CASSKVLAEPQETQYF.

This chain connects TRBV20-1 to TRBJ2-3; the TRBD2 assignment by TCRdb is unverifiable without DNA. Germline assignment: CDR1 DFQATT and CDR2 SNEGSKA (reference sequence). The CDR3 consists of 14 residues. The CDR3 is CSAKRDFGTDTQYF.

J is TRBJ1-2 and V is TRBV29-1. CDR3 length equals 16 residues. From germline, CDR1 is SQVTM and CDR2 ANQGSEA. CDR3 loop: CSVVGSYGESENGYTF.

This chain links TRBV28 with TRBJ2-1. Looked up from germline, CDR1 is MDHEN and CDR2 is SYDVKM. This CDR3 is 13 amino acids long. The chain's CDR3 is CAIKDQIHNEQFF.